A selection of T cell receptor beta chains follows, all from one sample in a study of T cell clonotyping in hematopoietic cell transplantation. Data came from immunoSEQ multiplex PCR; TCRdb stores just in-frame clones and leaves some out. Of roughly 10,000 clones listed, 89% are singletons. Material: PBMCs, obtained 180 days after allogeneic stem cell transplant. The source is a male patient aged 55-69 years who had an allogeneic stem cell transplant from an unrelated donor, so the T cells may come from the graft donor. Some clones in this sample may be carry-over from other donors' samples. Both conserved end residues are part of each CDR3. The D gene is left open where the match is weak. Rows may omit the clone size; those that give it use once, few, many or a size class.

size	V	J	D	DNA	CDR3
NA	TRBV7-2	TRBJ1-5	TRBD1	TGTGCCAGCAGCCCCCTGACAGGGGTTAGCAATCAGCCCCAGCATTTT	CASSPLTGVSNQPQHF
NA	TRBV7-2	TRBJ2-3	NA	TGTGCCAGCAGCCTAGACGCGGCCACAGATACGCAGTATTTT	CASSLDAATDTQYF
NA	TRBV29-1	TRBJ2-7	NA	TGCAGCGTTGGAGGGCACCAGAACGAGCAGTACTTC	CSVGGHQNEQYF
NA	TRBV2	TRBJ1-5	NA	TGTGCCAGCAGTGTGGGGCAGAGGGGCAATCAGCCCCAGCATTTT	CASSVGQRGNQPQHF
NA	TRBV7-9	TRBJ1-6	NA	TGTGCCAGCAGCTTAGATTCAGCCGGGGGTAATTCACCCCTCCACTTT	CASSLDSAGGNSPLHF
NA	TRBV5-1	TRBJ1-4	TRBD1	TGCGCCAGCAGCTTGGTGCAGGGGGGCGGTGAAAAACTGTTTTTT	CASSLVQGGGEKLFF
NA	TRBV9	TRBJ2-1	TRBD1	TGTGCCAGCAGCCCTTACTTCCGGGACAGGGGCGATGAGCAGTTCTTC	CASSPYFRDRGDEQFF
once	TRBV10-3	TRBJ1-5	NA	TGTGCCATCAGTGAGCGGCAGGCCTTGGGACTTAGCAATCAGCCCCAGCATTTT	CAISERQALGLSNQPQHF
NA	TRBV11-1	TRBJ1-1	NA	TGTGCCAGCAGCGCATATCCTACAGGATTCAACACTGAAGCTTTCTTT	CASSAYPTGFNTEAFF
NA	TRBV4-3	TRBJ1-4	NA	TGCGCCAGCAGCCAAGATCCACTCTCGGGGGCCCGGGATGAAAAACTGTTTTTT	CASSQDPLSGARDEKLFF